The source of this TCR beta chain is a study of molecular identifiers for immune sequencing clone quantification. Study details: Four portions were sequenced after RNA from approximately 22,000 or 94,000 naive CD8 cells was split five ways in replicates. Notes on the study in general: Clones above 20 RNA copies held over 97% of effector molecules, under 1% in naive cells.

This clonotype turned up a few times. Antigen unknown. TCRdb used MiXCR to reprocess the PCR reads, holding one entry per CDR3 protein. The sample has hundreds of thousands of distinct CDR3 sequences, 20% seen once. Construction of naive CD8 libraries employed about 20,000 to 1,100,000 sorted cells together with 10%, 30% or 50% RNA. CDR1 and CDR2 (germline): LGHDT, YNNKEL (reference sequence). This CDR3 spans 15 amino acids. Trimming shortened V by 1 base and J by 4 bases, and 11 bases separated the two germline ends. This chain links TRBV3-1 with TRBJ2-1; perhaps D is TRBD1 or TRBD2 (6 bases each). What was sequenced was naive CD8+ T cells from blood, with Jurkat cell RNA spiked in. Subset here: FACS-sorted CD8+CD4-CCR7+CD45RA+ naive T cells. The sequence came from a human donor in good health. Some libraries in this study had Jurkat cell RNA spiked in. CDR3 region: CASSQGGGLYNEQFF. DNA of the CDR3: TGTGCCAGCAGCCAAGGAGGGGGACTTTACAATGAGCAGTTCTTC.